These 9 T cell receptor beta chains were sequenced from one sample in a study of blood T cell repertoires in COVID-19 (dated by TCRdb to 2018 to 2021). Library method: the immunoSEQ multiplex PCR assay. The table comes from immuneACCESS by way of TCRdb, which keeps in-frame sequences with V and J called. Part of the clones is missing from these tables; in studies checked, under half for an unresolved V gene and the rest for unknown reasons. The sample table holds approximately 160,000 clones, of which 65% to 85% were seen once. The ten biggest clones cover about 10% of the sample. The source material was peripheral blood. Receptors were obtained from a woman older than 75 with active or convalescent COVID-19.

The chain couples TRBV18 to TRBJ1-2; D not certain. Germline V gene lookup returns CDR1 KGHSH and CDR2 LQKENI. CDR3 length: 14 residues. The V gene lost 3 bases and the J gene lost 0 bases, with 8 bases spanning the gap. The CDR3 is CASSPFPSNYGYTF. CDR3 sequence (DNA): TGTGCCAGCTCACCGTTCCCATCTAACTATGGCTACACCTTC.

The chain uses TRBV5-1 and TRBJ1-1, with D possibly TRBD1 on 6 matching bases. From germline, CDR1 is SGHRS and CDR2 YFSETQ. The CDR3 length is 14 residues. Trimming took 0 bases from V and 2 from J, leaving 8 bases between them. The CDR3 region is CASSLEGVNTEAFF. The CDR3 DNA reads as TGCGCCAGCAGCTTGGAGGGGGTTAACACTGAAGCTTTCTTT.

This clone has a handful of counts. The genes are TRBV12-5 and TRBJ1-1; D uncertain. This CDR3 spans 14 amino acids. Germline V gene data show CDR1 as LGHNT and CDR2 as FRNRAP. The germline V and J ends were trimmed by 6 bases and 1 base, with 12 bases remaining between them. As DNA, the CDR3 is TGTGCTAGTGGCCTTAGTTCAGGGAACACTGAAGCTTTCTTT. It is translated as CASGLSSGNTEAFF.

The chain joins TRBV18 to TRBJ1-5, with D perhaps TRBD1 (5 bases). CDR3 length: 13 amino acids. Trimming removed 2 bases from V and 9 bases from J, with 11 bases in between. Germline CDR1 and CDR2: KGHSH and LQKENI. The CDR3 region is CASSPDQGLPQHF. CDR3 coding DNA: TGTGCCAGCTCACCAGATCAGGGTCTGCCCCAGCATTTT.

The CDR3 DNA sequence: TGTGCCAGCAGAGTAATTCAGGGGGGAGATGAAGCTTTCTTT. Its protein is CASRVIQGGDEAFF. The J gene is TRBJ1-1, the V gene TRBV2, with TRBD1 matching over 7 bases. Germline CDR1 SNHLY, CDR2 FYNNEI. The CDR3 length is 14 residues. The V gene end was trimmed by 6 bases and the J gene end by 7 bases; junction bases not matched to a gene: 11.

The V and J genes are TRBV5-6 and TRBJ1-3, with TRBD1 matching over 7 bases. Germline CDR1 and CDR2: SGHDT and YYEEEE. V trimming: 3 bases; J trimming: 0 bases; junction bases outside the gene matches: 3. The CDR3 is 15 residues long. The CDR3 is CASSSGGYSGNTIYF. CDR3 bases: TGTGCCAGCAGCTCAGGGGGTTACTCTGGAAACACCATATATTTT.

The chain links TRBV11-3 to TRBJ1-1, with D uncertain. This CDR3 region has 11 residues. V gave up 5 bases and J gave up 8 bases, with 9 bases separating them. Germline CDR1 and CDR2: SGHNT and YENEEA. The CDR3 spells CASSPGVEAFF. The CDR3 DNA reads TGTGCCAGCAGCCCCGGTGTAGAAGCTTTCTTT. Complete variable domain (other parts from reference TRBV11-3 and TRBJ1-1): EAGVVQSPRYKIIEKKQPVAFWCNPISGHNTLYWYLQNLGQGPELLIRYENEEAVDDSQLPKDRFSAERLKGVDSTLKIQPAELGDSAVYLCASSPGVEAFFGQGTRLTVV.

This clone showed up just once. The J gene is TRBJ2-2, the V gene TRBV5-1, with D maybe TRBD1 (5 bases). Germline CDR1 reads SGHRS; CDR2 reads YFSETQ. V was cut by 1 base and J by 6 bases, with 13 bases left in between. The CDR3 covers 15 residues. The CDR3 DNA reads TGCGCCAGCAGCTTGATAGGGGCTACGGCCGGGGAGCTGTTTTTT. This encodes CASSLIGATAGELFF.

The rearrangement links TRBV6-6 to TRBJ2-3; the D gene is possibly TRBD1 (6 bases). Per germline, CDR1 MNHNY and CDR2 SVGAGI (reference sequence). Trimming took off 2 bases at V and 5 bases at J, with 14 bases between the two ends. The CDR3 sequence is 15 residues long. CDR3 DNA sequence: TGTGCCAGCAGTTACGGACAGAGGGTAGGAGATACGCAGTATTTT. Translated: CASSYGQRVGDTQYF.